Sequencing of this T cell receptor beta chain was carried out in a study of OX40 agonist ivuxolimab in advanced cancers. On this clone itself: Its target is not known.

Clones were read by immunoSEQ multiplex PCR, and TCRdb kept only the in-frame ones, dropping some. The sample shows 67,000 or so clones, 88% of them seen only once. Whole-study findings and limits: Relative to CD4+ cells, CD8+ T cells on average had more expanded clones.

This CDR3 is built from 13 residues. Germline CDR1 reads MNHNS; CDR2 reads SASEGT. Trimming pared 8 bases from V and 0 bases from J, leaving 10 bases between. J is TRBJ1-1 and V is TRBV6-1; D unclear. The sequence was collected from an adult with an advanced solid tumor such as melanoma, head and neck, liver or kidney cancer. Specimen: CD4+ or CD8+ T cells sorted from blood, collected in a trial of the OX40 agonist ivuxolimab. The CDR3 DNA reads TGTGCCAGCTTGAGACACGTGAACACTGAAGCTTTCTTT. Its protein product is CASLRHVNTEAFF.